These 5 T cell receptor beta chains were sequenced from one sample in a study of T cell responses to AZD1222 COVID-19 vaccine. Clones were sequenced by immunoSEQ multiplex PCR, and TCRdb holds only the in-frame ones, with some missing. The sample lists 200,000 or so clones; over 85% were seen once. The source was peripheral blood, collected 28 days after the second AZD1222 dose. The receptors originated from an adult who received the AZD1222 COVID-19 vaccine.

The chain combines TRBV3-1 (or the pseudogene TRBV3-2) with TRBJ1-2; 10 bases agree with TRBD1. V trimming: 1 base; J trimming: 5 bases; junction bases outside the gene matches: 4. CDR1 and CDR2 from the germline V gene are LGHDT and YNNKEL (reference sequence). The CDR3 extends over 15 amino acids. CDR3 coding DNA: TGTGCCAGCAGCCAAGTCGGGACAGGGGTTTATGGCTACACCTTC. Its translation: CASSQVGTGVYGYTF.

The V gene is TRBV19, the J gene TRBJ1-2; no clear D. V was shortened by 3 bases and J by 3 bases, with 8 bases between the two germline ends. Germline V gene lookup returns CDR1 LNHDA and CDR2 SQIVND (reference sequence). The CDR3 consists of 13 residues. For the CDR3, the DNA is TGTGCCAGTAGTATCGGCAGCTACTATGGCTACACCTTC. It encodes CASSIGSYYGYTF.

CDR3 sequence: CASSSSKGLSLYEQYF. The CDR3 DNA reads as TGTGCCAGCAGCTCAAGCAAGGGACTCTCCCTTTACGAGCAGTACTTC. V gene TRBV11-2 combines with J gene TRBJ2-7, with D perhaps TRBD2 (6 bases). This CDR3 is built from 16 residues. Germline V CDR1 and CDR2: SGHAT, FQNNGV. V was clipped by 4 bases and J by 4 bases, with 20 bases between them. Full variable domain (remainder filled in from reference TRBV11-2 and TRBJ2-7): EAGVAQSPRYKIIEKRQSVAFWCNPISGHATLYWYQQILGQGPKLLIQFQNNGVVDDSQLPKDRFSAERLKGVDSTLKIQPAKLEDSAVYLCASSSSKGLSLYEQYFGPGTRLTVT.

V and J are TRBV7-2 and TRBJ2-1; D is unclear. V was clipped by 2 bases and J by 5 bases, with 10 bases between them. Germline V CDR1 and CDR2: SGHTA, FQGNSA. This CDR3 region has 14 residues. Written as DNA, the CDR3 is TGTGCCAGCAGCTTAAGGTTTAGCAACAATGAGCAGTTCTTC. Amino acid sequence: CASSLRFSNNEQFF.

Comments on this clone: The sample holds other DNA sequences that translate to the same CDR3. V gene TRBV19 combines with J gene TRBJ1-5; TRBD1 might be the D (5 bases). Germline lookup yields CDR1 LNHDA and CDR2 SQIVND (reference sequence). The CDR3 is 14 amino acids. V shed 6 bases and J shed 2 bases, with 11 bases lying between them. CDR3 residues: CASSRDRGNQPQHF. CDR3 sequence (DNA): TGTGCCAGTAGCCGTGACAGAGGCAATCAGCCCCAGCATTTT.